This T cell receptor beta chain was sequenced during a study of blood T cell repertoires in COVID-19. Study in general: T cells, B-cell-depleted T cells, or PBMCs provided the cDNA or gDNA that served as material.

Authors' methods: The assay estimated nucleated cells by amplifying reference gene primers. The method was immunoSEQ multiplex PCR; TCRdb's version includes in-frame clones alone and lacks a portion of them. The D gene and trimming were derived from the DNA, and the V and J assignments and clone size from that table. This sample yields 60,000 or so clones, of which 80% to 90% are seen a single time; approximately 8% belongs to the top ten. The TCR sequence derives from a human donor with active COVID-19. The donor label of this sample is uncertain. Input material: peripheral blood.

CDR3 sequence: CASSPGGGSNQPQHF. The CDR3 DNA reads TGTGCCAGCAGCCCGGGCGGAGGGAGCAATCAGCCCCAGCATTTT. The chain couples TRBV9 to TRBJ1-5; D ambiguous. Germline CDR1 reads SGDLS; CDR2 reads YYNGEE. Trimming left V 4 bases short and J 1 base short, with 12 bases between. The CDR3 is made up of 15 amino acids. The full variable domain, rest sourced from reference TRBV9 and TRBJ1-5, is DSGVTQTPKHLITATGQRVTLRCSPRSGDLSVYWYQQSLDQGLQFLIQYYNGEERAKGNILERFSAQQFPDLHSELNLSSLELGDSALYFCASSPGGGSNQPQHFGDGTRLSIL.